The present entry profiles one T cell receptor beta chain with its context. Across under 25 US areas, participants ranged in age from roughly 18 to 89 years. This entry comes from a study of blood T cell repertoires in COVID-19. This CDR3 is built from 15 residues. Germline V gives CDR1 MNHEY, CDR2 SVGAGI. Trimming removed 6 bases from V and 4 bases from J, with 16 bases in between. In the authors' workflow: Nucleated cell counts were estimated from reference gene primer amplification. Generated by immunoSEQ multiplex PCR, the TCRdb table keeps only in-frame clones and is missing some. That table is the source of V, J and clone size, and D and trimming were worked out from the DNA. Among a few hundred thousand clones listed, around 87% were seen once.

V is TRBV6-5 and J is TRBJ1-3; TRBD1 is a possible D gene (5 bases). Material for sequencing was PBMCs or T cells enriched from blood (not recorded which). The sequence came from a man younger than 40 who had recovered from COVID-19. The CDR3, as DNA: TGTGCCAGCAGAATTGGCGGGACGGACGGAAACACCATATATTTT. Translating it yields CASRIGGTDGNTIYF.